The next 5 T cell receptor beta chains were all read from a single sample in a study of blood T cell repertoires in COVID-19. TCRdb keeps only in-frame clones here, not all; method: immunoSEQ multiplex PCR. The sample shows over 200,000 clones, over 75% of them seen only once. Sequencing used peripheral blood. Source of these receptors: a human donor in a cohort sampled during active COVID-19.

This clone was seen a handful of times. The chain joins TRBV30 to TRBJ1-5; no clear D. The CDR3 loop spans 15 amino acids. Trimming took off 0 bases at V and 0 bases at J, with 9 bases between the two ends. CDR1 and CDR2 from the germline V gene are GTSNPN and SVGIG (reference sequence). CDR3 DNA sequence: TGTGCCTGGAGTGTAAACTCCCTTAGCAATCAGCCCCAGCATTTT. Protein product: CAWSVNSLSNQPQHF.

The chain recombines TRBV4-3 with TRBJ2-3; a possible D gene is TRBD1 (6 bases). Germline V gives CDR1 LGHNA, CDR2 YSLEER. V was shortened by 5 bases and J by 9 bases, with 15 bases between the two germline ends. CDR3 size: 13 residues. The CDR3 loop reads CASSAGQSLTQYF. As DNA, the CDR3 is TGCGCCAGCAGCGCAGGACAGTCCCTCACGCAGTATTTT.

V usage is TRBV5-1 and J usage is TRBJ1-2; 9 bases are a match to TRBD1. J gave up 8 bases and V 5 bases, and 13 bases lay outside the gene matches. Germline V CDR1 and CDR2: SGHRS, YFSETQ. CDR3 length equals 15 residues. The CDR3 here is CASSYDPGTGKGYTF. The CDR3 DNA follows: TGCGCCAGCAGTTATGACCCAGGGACAGGGAAAGGCTACACCTTC.

The chain combines TRBV6-2 or TRBV6-3 with TRBJ2-7, with D possibly being TRBD1 (7 bases). The germline V gene has CDR1 MNHEY and CDR2 SVGEGT. With 5 bases removed from V and 2 bases from J, the gap between germline ends came to 13 bases. The length of the CDR3 is 14 residues. CDR3 sequence: CASSRAGGTYEQYF. The CDR3 coding sequence is TGTGCCAGCAGTAGGGCAGGGGGGACCTACGAGCAGTACTTC.

The gene calls are TRBV9 and TRBJ2-7; maybe TRBD2 (6 bases). Germline CDR1 and CDR2: SGDLS and YYNGEE. The CDR3 runs 15 residues. V lost 4 bases and J 7 bases, leaving 21 bases between the germline ends. CDR3 sequence (DNA): TGTGCCAGCAGCCCCGGGGCGGGACTCGGAGGGGAGCAGTACTTC. Its translation: CASSPGAGLGGEQYF.